What follows are 30 T cell receptor beta chains derived from one specimen sequenced in a study of post-analysis software for immune sequencing data. Findings and limits, study-wide: TRBV segments more frequent in patients than in controls numbered five and included TRBV5-6, TRBV5-1 and TRBV20-1.

No antigen has been assigned to these receptors. Built from TCR beta cDNA, the libraries had unique molecular identifiers in them. Each CDR3 protein is one row after TCRdb ran MiXCR on the PCR reads. The table has 740,000 or so distinct CDR3 sequences, about 53% seen once. Source material: blood. The receptors were gathered from a girl under 18 with multiple sclerosis.

The CDR3 region has the DNA TGTGCCAGCAGCTCCGGACAGATTCACACTGAAGCTTTCTTT. As protein: CASSSGQIHTEAFF. The chain carries TRBV9 and TRBJ1-1; tentatively, D is TRBD1 (6 bases). Germline CDR1 SGDLS, CDR2 YYNGEE. The germline V and J ends were trimmed by 4 bases and 3 bases, with 13 bases remaining between them. CDR3 length equals 14 residues.

The rearrangement uses TRBV6-5 and TRBJ1-4; D unresolved. This CDR3 region has 14 residues. Germline CDR1 MNHEY, CDR2 SVGAGI. Trimming took off 0 bases at V and 0 bases at J, with 2 bases between the two ends. CDR3 coding DNA: TGTGCCAGCAGTTACTCATCAACTAATGAAAAACTGTTTTTT. Residues: CASSYSSTNEKLFF.

This rearrangement joins TRBV15 to TRBJ2-7; maybe TRBD1 (6 bases). Germline V CDR1 and CDR2: LNHNV, YYDKDF (reference sequence). The CDR3 is 14 residues long. Trimming left V 5 bases short and J 4 bases short, with 15 bases between. CDR3 nucleotides: TGTGCCACCAGCGAGGGGGTGGGTCAGTACGAGCAGTACTTC. Amino acids: CATSEGVGQYEQYF.

This clonotype was seen a handful of times. V gene TRBV29-1 combines with J gene TRBJ2-3; 10 nucleotides line up with TRBD1. The CDR3 extends over 19 amino acids. The germline V gene encodes CDR1 SQVTM and CDR2 ANQGSEA. Trimming at V came to 6 bases and at J to 4 bases, leaving 22 bases not matched to a gene. The CDR3: CSVGIVVPGTGVGPDTQYF. The CDR3 DNA follows: TGCAGCGTCGGGATCGTGGTCCCCGGGACAGGGGTGGGTCCAGATACGCAGTATTTT.

The chain has TRBV28 and TRBJ1-5; 7 nucleotides line up with TRBD1. CDR1 MDHEN and CDR2 SYDVKM come from the germline V gene. The CDR3 consists of 15 residues. The J segment lost 9 bases and the V segment lost 6 bases, leaving 14 bases of the junction unmatched. DNA of the CDR3: TGTGCCAGCAGGATGCGACAGGGTCGGGTTGGGCCCCAGCATTTT. Translating gives CASRMRQGRVGPQHF. The full variable domain, its missing parts supplied by reference TRBV28 and TRBJ1-5, is DVKVTQSSRYLVKRTGEKVFLECVQDMDHENMFWYRQDPGLGLRLIYFSYDVKMKEKGDIPEGYSVSREKKERFSLILESASTNQTSMYLCASRMRQGRVGPQHFGDGTRLSIL.

The chain combines TRBV29-1 with TRBJ2-5, with a possible D match to TRBD1 (6 bases). There are 14 residues in the CDR3. With 3 bases removed from V and 2 bases from J, the gap between germline ends came to 13 bases. CDR1 and CDR2 (germline): SQVTM, ANQGSEA. CDR3 in DNA: TGCAGCGTTGATAAGGGGGTACTACAAGAGACCCAGTACTTC. This codes for CSVDKGVLQETQYF.

The chain carries TRBV29-1 and TRBJ1-1; D uncertain. CDR1 and CDR2 from the germline V gene are SQVTM and ANQGSEA. CDR3 length: 15 amino acids. V lost 4 bases to trimming and J lost 0 bases, with 15 bases between them. CDR3 protein: CSVVRPVIMNTEAFF. For the CDR3, the DNA is TGCAGCGTTGTCCGCCCCGTGATCATGAACACTGAAGCTTTCTTT.

The rearrangement uses TRBV20-1 and TRBJ2-7; D call uncertain. Trimming left V 4 bases short and J 3 bases short, with 13 bases between. CDR1 and CDR2 from the germline V gene are DFQATT and SNEGSKA (reference sequence). This CDR3 has 13 residues. CDR3 coding DNA: TGCAGTGCTAAGCCAGGCATCAGCTACGAGCAGTACTTC. It specifies CSAKPGISYEQYF.

The rearrangement uses TRBV5-1 and TRBJ2-5; no clear D gene. Gene TRBJ2-7 matches the end of the DNA better, so the J call may be wrong. Germline CDR1 reads SGHRS; CDR2 reads YFSETQ. The CDR3 spans 15 residues. The CDR3: CASSLVGSQSYEQYF. The CDR3 region has the DNA TGCGCCAGCAGCTTGGTCGGCAGCCAGAGCTACGAGCAGTACTTC.

The chain carries TRBV5-6 and TRBJ2-7; 12 bases agree with TRBD2. The J call is doubtful: the DNA matches TRBJ2-5 better. The germline gives CDR1 SGHDT, CDR2 YYEEEE. The length of the CDR3 is 16 residues. The chain's CDR3 is CASSLGTSGTTETQYF. The CDR3 nucleotides are TGTGCCAGCAGCTTGGGGACTAGCGGGACGACGGAGACCCAGTACTTC.

J is TRBJ2-7 and V is TRBV20-1; D unclear. The DNA end favors TRBJ2-5, so the J call may be wrong. Germline V gene data show CDR1 as DFQATT and CDR2 as SNEGSKA (reference sequence). This CDR3 spans 12 amino acids. CDR3 in DNA: TGCAGTGCTAGAGACGGTGAAGAGACCCAGTACTTC. Amino acid sequence: CSARDGEETQYF.

This sequence joins TRBV5-1 and TRBJ1-2; D is unresolved. Germline V lookup: CDR1 SGHRS, CDR2 YFSETQ. V gave up 3 bases and J gave up 8 bases, with 14 bases separating them. There are 13 residues in the CDR3. This CDR3 is CASSSVGGTGYTF. The CDR3 region has the DNA TGCGCCAGCAGCTCGGTTGGCGGTACGGGCTACACCTTC.

The chain recombines TRBV10-3 with TRBJ1-1; possible D gene TRBD1, 5 bases. CDR3 length equals 14 residues. V was shortened by 0 bases and J by 6 bases, with 11 bases between the two germline ends. Germline V gives CDR1 ENHRY, CDR2 SYGVKD. Here the CDR3 reads CAISESRATPEAFF. The DNA for the CDR3 is TGTGCCATCAGTGAGTCCAGGGCAACGCCTGAAGCTTTCTTT.

This clonotype was seen a handful of times. The chain has TRBV29-1 and TRBJ1-4; 7 bases line up with TRBD1. Germline CDR1 reads SQVTM; CDR2 reads ANQGSEA. With 1 base clipped from V and 8 bases from J, the junction kept 16 bases outside the gene matches. This CDR3 contains 17 residues. The chain's CDR3 is CSVEGPRTGPGNEKLFF. The CDR3 region has the DNA TGCAGCGTTGAAGGACCTAGGACAGGACCGGGTAACGAAAAACTGTTTTTT.

The V call is TRBV18, the J call TRBJ2-2, with unresolved D. The CDR3 sequence is 15 residues long. CDR1 is KGHSH and CDR2 is LQKENI in the germline V gene. With 1 base removed from V and 1 base from J, the gap between germline ends came to 7 bases. This CDR3 reads CASSPRRQNTGELFF. DNA of the CDR3: TGTGCCAGCTCACCACGGCGACAGAACACCGGGGAGCTGTTTTTT.

This clonotype has only a few counts. The chain combines TRBV12-3 or TRBV12-4 with TRBJ1-2; D gene uncertain. The ends were cut back, 3 bases at V and 4 bases at J, with 3 bases in the middle. The CDR3 length is 11 residues. CDR3 residues: CASSFSYGYTF. The CDR3 DNA reads TGTGCCAGCAGTTTCTCCTATGGCTACACCTTC.

The CDR3 reads CSVEGQLGATDTQYF. The CDR3 DNA reads TGCAGCGTTGAAGGACAGCTCGGAGCCACGGATACGCAGTATTTT. The genes are TRBV29-1 and TRBJ2-3, with TRBD1 as a possible D gene (5 bases). Germline V gene lookup returns CDR1 SQVTM and CDR2 ANQGSEA. The CDR3 loop spans 15 amino acids. The germline V and J ends were trimmed by 1 base and 6 bases, with 17 bases remaining between them.

The CDR3 DNA is TGTGCCAGCAGTTTAATAGATTACGAGCAGTACTTC. Residues: CASSLIDYEQYF. This chain links TRBV12-3 or TRBV12-4 with TRBJ2-7; D is undetermined. Trimming shortened V by 2 bases and J by 4 bases, and 6 bases separated the two germline ends. This CDR3 spans 12 amino acids.

This chain links TRBV7-9 with TRBJ2-5; D might be TRBD1 or TRBD2, each matching 5 bases. The J call may be in error: the DNA end matches TRBJ2-7 better. The V gene's germline CDR1 is SEHNR and CDR2 FQNEAQ (reference sequence). CDR3 length equals 14 residues. CDR3 coding DNA: TGTGCCAGCAGCTTACAGGGCTGGGAGAACGAGCAGTACTTC. Amino acid sequence: CASSLQGWENEQYF.

The chain has TRBV6-5 and TRBJ2-5; a possible D gene is TRBD1 (5 bases). Trimming left V 4 bases short and J 5 bases short, with 20 bases between. The length of the CDR3 is 16 residues. Germline loops: CDR1 MNHEY, CDR2 SVGAGI. CDR3 in amino acids: CASSSPFQGLRETQYF. The DNA of the CDR3 is TGTGCCAGCAGTTCGCCTTTCCAGGGTCTGAGGGAGACCCAGTACTTC.

The gene calls are TRBV30 and TRBJ2-5; 7 nucleotides match TRBD1. CDR3 length: 11 amino acids. CDR1 and CDR2 from the germline V gene are GTSNPN and SVGIG (reference sequence). The V and J ends lost 5 bases and 11 bases, in that order; junction bases with no gene match: 8. CDR3 amino acids: CAWGTALEQYF. The CDR3, as DNA: TGTGCCTGGGGGACAGCCTTGGAGCAGTACTTC.

This clonotype has only one observation. The CDR3 DNA reads TGTGCCAGCAGCCGCTCCAAAGAGACCCAGTACTTC. It is translated as CASSRSKETQYF. This sequence joins TRBV14 and TRBJ2-5, with D hard to call. This CDR3 is 12 amino acids long. V lost 4 bases to trimming and J lost 3 bases, with 6 bases between them. The germline CDR1 and CDR2 sequences are SGHDN and FVKESK.

The chain is built from TRBV20-1 and TRBJ2-3; 10 positions match TRBD2. In germline, CDR1 is DFQATT, CDR2 SNEGSKA (reference sequence). With 6 bases clipped from V and 2 bases from J, the junction kept 8 bases outside the gene matches. This CDR3 has 15 amino acids. The CDR3 nucleotides are TGCAGTGCCGCCGGACTAGCGGATTTCACAGATACGCAGTATTTT. It translates to CSAAGLADFTDTQYF.

A few counts support this clonotype. The chain joins TRBV6-5 to TRBJ2-7, with TRBD2 identical over 11 bases. This CDR3 has 16 residues. Trimming removed 6 bases from V and 6 bases from J; junction bases left unmatched: 13. Germline V gene lookup returns CDR1 MNHEY and CDR2 SVGAGI. CDR3 sequence: CASRTLAGGHGAEQYF. DNA for the CDR3: TGTGCCAGCAGGACCCTAGCGGGGGGTCATGGAGCCGAGCAGTACTTC.

The rearrangement uses TRBV5-6 and TRBJ2-7; 8 nucleotides line up with TRBD1. The CDR3 spans 15 residues. The germline V gene encodes CDR1 SGHDT and CDR2 YYEEEE. V was pared by 4 bases and J by 3 bases, with 9 bases of the junction left unmatched. CDR3 in amino acids: CASSDSTGEFYEQYF. In nucleotides, the CDR3 is TGTGCCAGCAGCGATTCGACAGGGGAATTCTACGAGCAGTACTTC.

A few counts support this clonotype. The J gene is TRBJ1-2, the V gene TRBV30, with D tentatively TRBD1 (5 bases). The CDR3 totals 16 residues. Germline-derived CDR1 and CDR2 are GTSNPN and SVGIG (reference sequence). Trimming removed 2 bases from V and 0 bases from J, with 16 bases in between. CDR3 amino acids: CAWSSQGGLTNYGYTF. The CDR3 bases are TGTGCCTGGAGTTCTCAGGGAGGGCTTACTAACTATGGCTACACCTTC. The whole variable domain, remainder taken from reference TRBV30 and TRBJ1-2, is SQTIHQWPATLVQPVGSPLSLECTVEGTSNPNLYWYRQAAGRGLQLLFYSVGIGQISSEVPQNLSASRPQDRQFILSSKKLLLSDSGFYLCAWSSQGGLTNYGYTFGSGTRLTVV.

This chain connects TRBV20-1 to TRBJ2-1; 8 positions agree with TRBD2. Unmatched junction bases numbered 8, after V lost 6 bases and J lost 4 bases. This CDR3 has 14 amino acids. CDR1 and CDR2 from the germline V gene are DFQATT and SNEGSKA (reference sequence). For the CDR3, the DNA is TGCAGTGCAAAGCAAACTAGCGGATACAATGAGCAGTTCTTC. Translated: CSAKQTSGYNEQFF.

The V gene is TRBV4-1, the J gene TRBJ1-2, with D possibly being TRBD1 (6 bases). Germline CDR1 reads MGHRA; CDR2 reads YSYEKL. V lost 0 bases and J 4 bases, leaving 9 bases between the germline ends. The CDR3 covers 14 residues. This CDR3 reads CASSQERGTYGYTF. For the CDR3, the DNA is TGCGCCAGCAGCCAAGAAAGGGGGACCTATGGCTACACCTTC.

This clonotype has just a few counts. This sequence joins TRBV20-1 and TRBJ2-2; TRBD2 might be the D (5 bases). The CDR3 has 15 amino acids. Trimming took off 3 bases at V and 0 bases at J, with 11 bases between the two ends. Germline CDR1 reads DFQATT; CDR2 reads SNEGSKA (reference sequence). The CDR3 here is CSARVAGTNTGELFF. DNA of the CDR3: TGCAGTGCTAGGGTGGCGGGTACGAACACCGGGGAGCTGTTTTTT.

The chain uses TRBV5-1 and TRBJ2-6; 7 nucleotides agree with TRBD1. The V gene end was trimmed by 1 base and the J gene end by 0 bases; junction bases not matched to a gene: 13. The CDR3 contains 20 residues. CDR1 and CDR2 (germline): SGHRS, YFSETQ. In nucleotides, the CDR3 is TGCGCCAGCAGCTTGTGGCAAAGGGGGCTAACAGCCTCTGGGGCCAACGTCCTGACTTTC. Residues: CASSLWQRGLTASGANVLTF. The whole variable domain, remainder taken from reference TRBV5-1 and TRBJ2-6, is KAGVTQTPRYLIKTRGQQVTLSCSPISGHRSVSWYQQTPGQGLQFLFEYFSETQRNKGNFPGRFSGRQFSNSRSEMNVSTLELGDSALYLCASSLWQRGLTASGANVLTFGAGSRLTVL.